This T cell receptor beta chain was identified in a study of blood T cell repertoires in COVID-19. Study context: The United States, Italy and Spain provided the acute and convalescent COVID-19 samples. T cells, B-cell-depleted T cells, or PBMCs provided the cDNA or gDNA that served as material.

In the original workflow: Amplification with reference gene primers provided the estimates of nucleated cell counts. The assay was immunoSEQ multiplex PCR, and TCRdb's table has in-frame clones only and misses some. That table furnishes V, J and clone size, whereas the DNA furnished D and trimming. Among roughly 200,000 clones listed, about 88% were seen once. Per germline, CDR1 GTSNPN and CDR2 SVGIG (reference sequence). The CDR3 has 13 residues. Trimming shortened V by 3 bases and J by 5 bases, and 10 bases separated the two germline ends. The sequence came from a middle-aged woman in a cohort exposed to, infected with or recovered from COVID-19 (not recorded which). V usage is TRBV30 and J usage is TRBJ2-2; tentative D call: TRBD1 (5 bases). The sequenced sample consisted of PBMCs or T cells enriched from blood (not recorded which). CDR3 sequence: CAWRSRATGELFF. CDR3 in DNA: TGTGCCTGGAGGTCCAGGGCGACCGGGGAGCTGTTTTTT. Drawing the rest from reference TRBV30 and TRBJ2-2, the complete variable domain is SQTIHQWPATLVQPVGSPLSLECTVEGTSNPNLYWYRQAAGRGLQLLFYSVGIGQISSEVPQNLSASRPQDRQFILSSKKLLLSDSGFYLCAWRSRATGELFFGEGSRLTVL.